This T cell receptor (beta chain) is from a study of radiation and T cells in renal cell carcinoma. Findings and limits, study-wide: No pretreatment tumor biopsies were available for baseline clonotypes. Top tumor clonotypes rose in blood 2 weeks post-radiation, then contracted.

Clones were sequenced by immunoSEQ multiplex PCR, and TCRdb holds only the in-frame ones, with some missing. The sample comprises about 150,000 clones, roughly 86% of which are singletons, and 10% to 15% rests with the top ten. Time point defined: blood 2 weeks post-SBRT. Documented treatment: 15 Gy SBRT to primary tumor, nephrectomy 4 weeks later. Remarks on this clone: Its antigen is unidentified.

Sample: blood, taken from a patient whose treatment included radiotherapy and nephrectomy. The TCR originated in a woman aged 45-65 years with renal cell carcinoma.

The CDR3 is CASSPLQGGNQPQHF. CDR3 coding DNA: TGTGCCAGCAGCCCTCTGCAGGGGGGTAATCAGCCCCAGCATTTT. The chain uses TRBV6-5 and TRBJ1-5; 7 nucleotides align to TRBD1. The V segment lost 6 bases and the J segment 4 bases; nucleotides outside the gene matches: 9. In germline, CDR1 is MNHEY, CDR2 SVGAGI. This CDR3 has 15 amino acids.